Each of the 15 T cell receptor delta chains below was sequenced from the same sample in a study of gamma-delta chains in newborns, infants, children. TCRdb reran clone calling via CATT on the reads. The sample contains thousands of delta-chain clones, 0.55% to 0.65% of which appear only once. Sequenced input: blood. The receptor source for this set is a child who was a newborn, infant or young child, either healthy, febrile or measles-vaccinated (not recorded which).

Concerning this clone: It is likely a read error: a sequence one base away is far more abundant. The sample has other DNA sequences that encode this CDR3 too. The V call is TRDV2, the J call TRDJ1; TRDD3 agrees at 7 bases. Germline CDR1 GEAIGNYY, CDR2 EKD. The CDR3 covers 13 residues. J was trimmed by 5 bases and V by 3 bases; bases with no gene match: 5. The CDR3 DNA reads TGTGCCTGTGACGCCCTGGGGGCTGATAAACTCATCTTT. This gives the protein CACDALGADKLIF.

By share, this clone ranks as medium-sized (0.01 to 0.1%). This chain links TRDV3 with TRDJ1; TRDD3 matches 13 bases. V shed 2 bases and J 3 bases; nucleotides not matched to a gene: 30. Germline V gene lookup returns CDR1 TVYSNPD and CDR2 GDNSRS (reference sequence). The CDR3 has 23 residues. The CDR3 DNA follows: TGTGCCTTTTCCCCTCCTAGAGGGCTACTGGGGGATACGCCCGTAAAACACCCCGATAAACTCATCTTT. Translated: CAFSPPRGLLGDTPVKHPDKLIF.

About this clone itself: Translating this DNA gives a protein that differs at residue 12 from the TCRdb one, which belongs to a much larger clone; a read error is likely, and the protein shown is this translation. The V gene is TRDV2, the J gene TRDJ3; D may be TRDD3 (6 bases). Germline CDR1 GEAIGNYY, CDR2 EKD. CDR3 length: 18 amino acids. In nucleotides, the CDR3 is TGTGCCTGTGATCTCCTGGGGATGACCTCCTGGGGCACCCGACAGATGTTTTTC. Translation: CACDLLGMTSWGTRQMFF.

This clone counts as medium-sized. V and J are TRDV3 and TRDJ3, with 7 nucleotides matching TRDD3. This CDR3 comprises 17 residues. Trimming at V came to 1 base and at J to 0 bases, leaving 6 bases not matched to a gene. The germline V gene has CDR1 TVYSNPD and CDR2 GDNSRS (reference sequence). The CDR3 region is CAFTLGPSSWDTRQMFF. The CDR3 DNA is TGTGCCTTTACACTGGGGCCTAGCTCCTGGGACACCCGACAGATGTTTTTC.

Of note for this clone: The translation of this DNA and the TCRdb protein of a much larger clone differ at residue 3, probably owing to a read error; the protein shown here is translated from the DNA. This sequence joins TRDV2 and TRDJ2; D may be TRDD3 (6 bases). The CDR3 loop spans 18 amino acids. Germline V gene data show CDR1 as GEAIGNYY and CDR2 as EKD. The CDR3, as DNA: TGTGCCAGTGACACGGTGGAGGTGGGGGGCCATTTGACAGCACAACTCTTCTTT. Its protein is CASDTVEVGGHLTAQLFF.

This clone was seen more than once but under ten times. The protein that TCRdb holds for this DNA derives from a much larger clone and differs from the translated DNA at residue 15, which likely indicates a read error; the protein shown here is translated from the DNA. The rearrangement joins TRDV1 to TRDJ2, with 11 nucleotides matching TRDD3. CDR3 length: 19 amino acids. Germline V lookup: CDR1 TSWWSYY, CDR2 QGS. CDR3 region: CALGELDSVLGDMTSQLFF. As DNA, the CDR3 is TGTGCTCTTGGGGAACTAGATAGTGTACTGGGGGATATGACATCACAACTCTTCTTT.

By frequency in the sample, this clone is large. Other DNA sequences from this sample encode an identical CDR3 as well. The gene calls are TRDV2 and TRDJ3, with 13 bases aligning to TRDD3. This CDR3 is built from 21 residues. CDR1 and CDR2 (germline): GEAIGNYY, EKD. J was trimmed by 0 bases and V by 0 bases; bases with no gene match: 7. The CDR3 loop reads CACDTVLGDTISSWDTRQMFF. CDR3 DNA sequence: TGTGCCTGTGACACCGTACTGGGGGATACGATTAGCTCCTGGGACACCCGACAGATGTTTTTC.

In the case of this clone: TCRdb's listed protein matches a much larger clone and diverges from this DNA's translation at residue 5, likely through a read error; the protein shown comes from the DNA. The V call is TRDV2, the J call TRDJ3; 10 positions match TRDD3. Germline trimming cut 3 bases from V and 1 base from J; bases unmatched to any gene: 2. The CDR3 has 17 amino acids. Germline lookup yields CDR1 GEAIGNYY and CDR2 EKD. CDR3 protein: CACDAWGISWDTRQMFF. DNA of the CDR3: TGTGCCTGTGACGCCTGGGGGATATCCTGGGACACCCGACAGATGTTTTTC.

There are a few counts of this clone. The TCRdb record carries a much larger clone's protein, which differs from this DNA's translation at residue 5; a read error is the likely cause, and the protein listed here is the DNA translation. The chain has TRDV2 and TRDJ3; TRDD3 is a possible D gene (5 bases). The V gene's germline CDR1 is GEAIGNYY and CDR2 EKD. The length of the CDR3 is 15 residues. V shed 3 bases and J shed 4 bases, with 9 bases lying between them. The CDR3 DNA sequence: TGTGCCTGTGACGCGGGATTTTGGGACACCCGACAGATGTTTTTC. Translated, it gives CACDAGFWDTRQMFF.

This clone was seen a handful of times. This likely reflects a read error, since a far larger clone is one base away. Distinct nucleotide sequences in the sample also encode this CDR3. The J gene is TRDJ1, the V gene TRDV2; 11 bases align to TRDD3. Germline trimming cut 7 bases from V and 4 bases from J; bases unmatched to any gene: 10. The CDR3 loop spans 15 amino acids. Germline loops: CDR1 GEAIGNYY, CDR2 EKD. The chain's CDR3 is CAWTGGYSGNDKLIF. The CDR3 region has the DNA TGTGCCTGGACTGGGGGATATTCGGGCAACGATAAACTCATCTTT.

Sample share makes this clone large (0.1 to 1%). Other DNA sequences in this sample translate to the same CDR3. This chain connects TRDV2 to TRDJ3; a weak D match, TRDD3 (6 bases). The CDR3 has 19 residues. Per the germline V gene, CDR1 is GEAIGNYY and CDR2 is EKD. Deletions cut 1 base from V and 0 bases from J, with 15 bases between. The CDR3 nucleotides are TGTGCCTGTGACACGTTGGGGGTTGCCGACTCCTGGGACACCCGACAGATGTTTTTC. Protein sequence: CACDTLGVADSWDTRQMFF.

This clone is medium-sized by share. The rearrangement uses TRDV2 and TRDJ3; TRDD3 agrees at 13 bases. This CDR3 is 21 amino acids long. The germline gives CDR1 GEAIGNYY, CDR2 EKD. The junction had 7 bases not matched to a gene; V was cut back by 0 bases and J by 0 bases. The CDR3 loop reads CACDTGNWGIRSSWDTRQMFF. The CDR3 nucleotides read TGTGCCTGTGACACCGGAAACTGGGGGATACGGAGCTCCTGGGACACCCGACAGATGTTTTTC.

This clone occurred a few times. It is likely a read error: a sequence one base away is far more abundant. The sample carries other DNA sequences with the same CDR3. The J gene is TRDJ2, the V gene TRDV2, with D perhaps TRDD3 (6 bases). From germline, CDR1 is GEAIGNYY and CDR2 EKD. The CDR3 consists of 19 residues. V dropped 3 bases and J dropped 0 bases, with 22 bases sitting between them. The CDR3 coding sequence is TGTGCCTGTGACCCCGTACTGGGAGACTTTTTCGCTTTGACAGCACAACTCTTCTTT. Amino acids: CACDPVLGDFFALTAQLFF.

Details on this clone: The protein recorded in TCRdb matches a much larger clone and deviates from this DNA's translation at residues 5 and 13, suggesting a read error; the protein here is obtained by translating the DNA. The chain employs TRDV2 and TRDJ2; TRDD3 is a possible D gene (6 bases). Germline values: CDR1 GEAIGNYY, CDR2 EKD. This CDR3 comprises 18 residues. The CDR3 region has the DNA TGTGCCTGTGACGCGGTGGAGGTGGGGGGCCATTTGGCAGCACAACTCTTCTTT. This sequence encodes CACDAVEVGGHLAAQLFF.

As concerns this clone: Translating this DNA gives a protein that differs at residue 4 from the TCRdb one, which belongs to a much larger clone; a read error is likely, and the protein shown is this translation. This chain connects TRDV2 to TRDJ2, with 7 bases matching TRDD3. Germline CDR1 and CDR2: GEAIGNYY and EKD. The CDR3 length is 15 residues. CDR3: CACGTVGDLTAQLFF. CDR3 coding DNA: TGTGCCTGTGGCACCGTGGGGGATTTGACAGCACAACTCTTCTTT.